Listed below are T cell receptor beta chains from one sample, sequenced in a study of blood T cell repertoires in COVID-19. TCRdb's copy holds only in-frame clones and misses some; the assay was immunoSEQ multiplex PCR. Of 110,000 or so clones in the sample, roughly nine tenths are singletons; the top ten hold 7% to 9%. Sequenced sample: peripheral blood. The receptors were sampled from a human donor in a cohort sampled during active COVID-19. Each CDR3 is given with its conserved first and last residue. The D gene is left open where the match is weak. Expanded clones get a size class; other rows say once, few or many, or leave the size out.

CDR3nt: TGTGCCACTTCGATGCTACCTAACTATGGCTACACCTTC; CDR3aa: CATSMLPNYGYTF; j_gene: TRBJ1-2; len: 13; v_gene: TRBV19; abundance: once; d_gene: -
CDR3nt: TGTGCTAGTGGTTTAGGGGCAGGGGCCTCCTACGAGCAGTACTTC; CDR3aa: CASGLGAGASYEQYF; j_gene: TRBJ2-7; len: 15; v_gene: TRBV12-5; abundance: -; d_gene: -
CDR3nt: TGTGCCAGCTTACACTCCAACAGGGGGGGCCGTACAGATACGCAGTATTTT; CDR3aa: CASLHSNRGGRTDTQYF; j_gene: TRBJ2-3; len: 17; v_gene: TRBV7-9; abundance: -; d_gene: -
CDR3nt: TGTGCCAGCAGCTCTCTGGCTAGCTTGACTGAGACCCAGTACTTC; CDR3aa: CASSSLASLTETQYF; j_gene: TRBJ2-5; len: 15; v_gene: TRBV11-2; abundance: -; d_gene: -
CDR3nt: TGTGCCAGCAGCCCAAAGGGGAGCGGGAGCTCCTACGAGCAGTACTTC; CDR3aa: CASSPKGSGSSYEQYF; j_gene: TRBJ2-7; len: 16; v_gene: TRBV11-2; abundance: -; d_gene: TRBD2
CDR3nt: TGTGCCAGCTCACCGCAGGTGATGGATGAAAAACTGTTTTTT; CDR3aa: CASSPQVMDEKLFF; j_gene: TRBJ1-4; len: 14; v_gene: TRBV18; abundance: -; d_gene: -
CDR3nt: TGTGCCAGCAGTTCGTTTTCGGGACTATCCGGGAGAGGAGCCTACAATGAGCAGTTCTTC; CDR3aa: CASSSFSGLSGRGAYNEQFF; j_gene: TRBJ2-1; len: 20; v_gene: TRBV6-2/TRBV6-3; abundance: -; d_gene: TRBD2
CDR3nt: TGTGCCAGCAGTTTGAAGGGGGGGGCCCAGCATTTT; CDR3aa: CASSLKGGAQHF; j_gene: TRBJ1-5; len: 12; v_gene: TRBV28; abundance: -; d_gene: -
CDR3nt: TGTGCCAGCAGTTTGAGCGGTCTGCTCACAGATACGCAGTATTTT; CDR3aa: CASSLSGLLTDTQYF; j_gene: TRBJ2-3; len: 15; v_gene: TRBV7-7; abundance: once; d_gene: -
CDR3nt: TGTGCCAGTAGTATTTGGGGACAGGGGGGCACTGAAGCTTTCTTT; CDR3aa: CASSIWGQGGTEAFF; j_gene: TRBJ1-1; len: 15; v_gene: TRBV19; abundance: -; d_gene: TRBD1
CDR3nt: TGTGCCAGCAGCTTAATGGCGACTACCTACCAAGAGACCCAGTACTTC; CDR3aa: CASSLMATTYQETQYF; j_gene: TRBJ2-5; len: 16; v_gene: TRBV7-2; abundance: -; d_gene: -
CDR3nt: TGTGCCAGGACGGGACTTTCAGATACGCAGTATTTT; CDR3aa: CARTGLSDTQYF; j_gene: TRBJ2-3; len: 12; v_gene: TRBV12-3/TRBV12-4; abundance: -; d_gene: -
CDR3nt: TGTGCCAGCAGGGAGGGGGCGTTGAACACTGAAGCTTTCTTT; CDR3aa: CASREGALNTEAFF; j_gene: TRBJ1-1; len: 14; v_gene: TRBV9; abundance: -; d_gene: TRBD1
CDR3nt: TGTGCCAGCACCACAGGGGGCGGGACTAAGTACGAGCAGTACTTC; CDR3aa: CASTTGGGTKYEQYF; j_gene: TRBJ2-7; len: 15; v_gene: TRBV6-6; abundance: -; d_gene: TRBD1
CDR3nt: TGTGCCACTCTCAGGGCCTCCTACAATGAGCAGTTCTTC; CDR3aa: CATLRASYNEQFF; j_gene: TRBJ2-1; len: 13; v_gene: TRBV6-5; abundance: few; d_gene: -
CDR3nt: TGTGCCAGCAGTGAGCAGGGGTACACAGATACGCAGTATTTT; CDR3aa: CASSEQGYTDTQYF; j_gene: TRBJ2-3; len: 14; v_gene: TRBV2; abundance: -; d_gene: -